This T cell receptor (beta chain) is drawn from a study of early T cells in non-severe SARS-CoV-2 infection. Study-wide context: Bulk RNA from unsorted whole blood was sequenced; chains were unpaired.

TCRdb ran MiXCR on the 5' RACE reads and lists one entry per CDR3 protein. The sample yields more than 95,000 distinct CDR3 sequences, approximately 15% seen once. CDR3 size: 12 residues. The V gene's germline CDR1 is SQVTM and CDR2 ANQGSEA. The junction had 2 bases not matched to a gene; V was cut back by 7 bases and J by 3 bases. What was sequenced was whole blood. The chain carries TRBV29-1 and TRBJ2-5; 10 bases line up with TRBD2. The receptor was derived from an adult who was a healthcare worker with PCR-confirmed SARS-CoV-2 infection or an uninfected control (not recorded which). CDR3 nucleotides: TGCAGCGCCCTAGCGGGGGAAGAGACCCAGTACTTC. Protein product: CSALAGEETQYF. The whole variable domain, filled in from reference TRBV29-1 and TRBJ2-5, reads SAVISQKPSRDICQRGTSLTIQCQVDSQVTMMFWYRQQPGQSLTLIATANQGSEATYESGFVIDKFPISRPNLTFSTLTVSNMSPEDSSIYLCSALAGEETQYFGPGTRLLVL.